Each of the 22 T cell receptor beta chains below was sequenced from the same sample in a study of shared clonotypes between healthy human individuals (dated by TCRdb to the early 2020s). For the CD8 naive samples, CD45RO-negative cells were positively selected for CCR7, yielding a CD45RA+CCR7+ population from which TemRA cells were excluded. Library preparation employed the immunoSEQ multiplex PCR assay. TCRdb took this table from immuneACCESS and kept in-frame rearrangements with V and J called. Such tables lack part of the clones; where checked against another copy, unresolved V genes explain under half of the gap, and the rest is unexplained. This sample holds about 600,000 clones; roughly 98% were observed only once. Approximately 0.3% of the sample is taken by the ten largest. Sequenced: naive CD8+ T cells sorted from blood. The label giving this sample's cell subset or site can be read as: CD45RA+CCR7+. These receptors originate from a man aged 30 to 45 in good health.

The chain uses TRBV27 and TRBJ2-5; D not resolved. Trimming removed 6 bases at V and 2 bases at J, with 4 bases between. Per the germline V gene, CDR1 is MNHEY and CDR2 is SMNVEV (reference sequence). CDR3 length: 11 residues. In DNA, the CDR3 is TGTGCCAGCAGACAACAAGAGACCCAGTACTTC. It codes for CASRQQETQYF.

The gene calls are TRBV4-3 and TRBJ1-1; possible D gene TRBD1, 5 bases. Trimming pared 0 bases from V and 6 bases from J, leaving 23 bases between. This CDR3 region has 18 residues. Germline CDR1 and CDR2: LGHNA and YSLEER. The CDR3 sequence is CASSQDLRGEPRDPEAFF. The CDR3 region has the DNA TGCGCCAGCAGCCAAGATCTTAGAGGGGAACCACGCGATCCTGAAGCTTTCTTT.

The DNA of the CDR3 is TGTGCCAGCAGCTGGGAGTTATTCCCCAATGAGCAGTTCTTC. This encodes CASSWELFPNEQFF. J is TRBJ2-1 and V is TRBV7-9, with D possibly TRBD2 on 5 matching bases. The germline CDR1 and CDR2 sequences are SEHNR and FQNEAQ (reference sequence). The V end lost 4 bases, the J end lost 6 bases, and 13 bases lay between the germline ends. This CDR3 has 14 amino acids. The full variable domain, its missing parts supplied by reference TRBV7-9 and TRBJ2-1, is DTGVSQNPRHKITKRGQNVTFRCDPISEHNRLYWYRQTLGQGPEFLTYFQNEAQLEKSRLLSDRFSAERPKGSFSTLEIQRTEQGDSAMYLCASSWELFPNEQFFGPGTRLTVL.

This clone has a single count. This rearrangement joins TRBV18 to TRBJ2-6; tentatively, D is TRBD1 (6 bases). Germline loops: CDR1 KGHSH, CDR2 LQKENI. Trimming removed 1 base at V and 1 base at J, with 14 bases between. This CDR3 has 18 amino acids. The CDR3 coding sequence is TGTGCCAGCTCACCACTTTCTCATGACAGGTCTGGGGCCAACGTCCTGACTTTC. This sequence encodes CASSPLSHDRSGANVLTF.

This chain links TRBV10-3 with TRBJ1-3; possibly TRBD1 for D (5 bases). The CDR3 is 15 amino acids. CDR1 is ENHRY and CDR2 is SYGVKD in the germline V gene. V was clipped by 0 bases and J by 2 bases, with 8 bases between them. CDR3 in DNA: TGTGCCATCAGTGAGTCAAGGGGAACTGGAAACACCATATATTTT. Its protein product is CAISESRGTGNTIYF.

The chain is built from TRBV6-5 and TRBJ2-3; 8 bases match TRBD2. The germline CDR1 and CDR2 sequences are MNHEY and SVGAGI. With V trimmed by 0 bases and J by 2 bases, 4 bases remained unmatched. The CDR3 length is 16 residues. The CDR3 here is CASSYSISGITDTQYF. CDR3 bases: TGTGCCAGCAGTTACTCTATTAGCGGGATCACAGATACGCAGTATTTT.

The chain has TRBV6-1 and TRBJ2-1; 7 bases align to TRBD2. J was trimmed by 3 bases and V by 6 bases; bases with no gene match: 8. The germline CDR1 and CDR2 sequences are MNHNS and SASEGT. The CDR3 is made up of 15 amino acids. CDR3 residues: CASSQPGGVYNEQFF. The DNA of the CDR3 is TGTGCCAGCAGCCAACCGGGAGGCGTCTACAATGAGCAGTTCTTC.

This chain joins TRBV12-5 and TRBJ2-7; D gene unclear. In germline, CDR1 is LGHNT, CDR2 FRNRAP. CDR3 size: 17 residues. Trimming left V 1 base short and J 2 bases short, with 18 bases between. The CDR3 protein is CASGLGPSGRLPYEQYF. DNA for the CDR3: TGTGCTAGTGGTTTGGGTCCCTCCGGACGATTACCCTACGAGCAGTACTTC.

The V call is TRBV29-1, the J call TRBJ2-7, with TRBD2 as a possible D gene (6 bases). The CDR3 has 14 amino acids. V lost 4 bases to trimming and J lost 1 base, with 14 bases between them. Per germline, CDR1 SQVTM and CDR2 ANQGSEA. Written as DNA, the CDR3 is TGCAGCGTTGTAGCGGATGGTTTATCCTACGAGCAGTACTTC. This sequence encodes CSVVADGLSYEQYF.

The V and J genes are TRBV7-6 and TRBJ2-7, with unresolved D. This CDR3 is 13 amino acids long. From germline, CDR1 is SGHVS and CDR2 FNYEAQ. V dropped 5 bases and J dropped 0 bases, with 8 bases sitting between them. CDR3 protein: CASSPDDSYEQYF. Written as DNA, the CDR3 is TGTGCCAGCAGCCCGGACGACTCCTACGAGCAGTACTTC.

The chain carries TRBV5-5 and TRBJ2-3, with TRBD1 identical over 7 bases. V lost 4 bases to trimming and J lost 1 base; unmatched junction nucleotides: 3. Germline V gene data show CDR1 as SGHKS and CDR2 as YYEKEE (reference sequence). The CDR3 is 14 residues long. CDR3 coding DNA: TGTGCCAGCAGCCACAGGGGAGGCACAGATACGCAGTATTTT. Translating gives CASSHRGGTDTQYF.

The V and J genes are TRBV6-5 and TRBJ2-5; 8 bases align to TRBD1. The CDR3 runs 15 residues. CDR1 is MNHEY, CDR2 SVGAGI, per germline. V was clipped by 2 bases and J by 10 bases; unmatched bases: 12. CDR3 bases: TGTGCCAGCAGTTACACGGGACAGGCGAAGGGGGTCCAGTACTTC. Its protein is CASSYTGQAKGVQYF.

V is TRBV7-9 and J is TRBJ2-1; perhaps TRBD2 as D (5 bases). Germline CDR1 and CDR2: SEHNR and FQNEAQ (reference sequence). Trimming left V 3 bases short and J 0 bases short, with 12 bases between. This CDR3 comprises 16 residues. This chain's CDR3 is CASSFLGVSSYNEQFF. Written as DNA, the CDR3 is TGTGCCAGCAGCTTTTTGGGAGTTAGCTCCTACAATGAGCAGTTCTTC.

The chain couples TRBV18 to TRBJ2-7; 10 nucleotides match TRBD2. This CDR3 has 17 residues. V lost 3 bases to trimming and J lost 0 bases; unmatched junction nucleotides: 8. CDR1 is KGHSH, CDR2 LQKENI, per germline. Here the CDR3 DNA reads TGTGCCAGCTCACCCCTAAATAGCGGGAGGAACTCCTACGAGCAGTACTTC. It yields the protein CASSPLNSGRNSYEQYF. The full variable domain, with the rest looked up from reference TRBV18 and TRBJ2-7, is NAGVMQNPRHLVRRRGQEARLRCSPMKGHSHVYWYRQLPEEGLKFMVYLQKENIIDESGMPKERFSAEFPKEGPSILRIQQVVRGDSAAYFCASSPLNSGRNSYEQYFGPGTRLTVT.

About this clone itself: The same CDR3 can be traced to other DNA sequences in this sample. The chain links TRBV7-2 to TRBJ2-7; 10 bases match TRBD2. The CDR3 is 14 residues long. Germline V gives CDR1 SGHTA, CDR2 FQGNSA. V shed 4 bases, J shed 1 base, and the junction held 1 base outside the gene matches. The CDR3 bases are TGTGCCAGCAGCTGGACTAGCGGTTCCTACGAGCAGTACTTC. Translation: CASSWTSGSYEQYF. Together with reference TRBV7-2 and TRBJ2-7, the CDR3 gives the full variable domain: GAGVSQSPSNKVTEKGKDVELRCDPISGHTALYWYRQSLGQGLEFLIYFQGNSAPDKSGLPSDRFSAERTGGSVSTLTIQRTQQEDSAVYLCASSWTSGSYEQYFGPGTRLTVT.

The chain links TRBV9 to TRBJ1-2; TRBD1 is a possible D gene (6 bases). Germline V gene lookup returns CDR1 SGDLS and CDR2 YYNGEE. The V end was cut by 2 bases, the J end by 3 bases, with 11 bases between. CDR3 length: 14 amino acids. The CDR3 region has the DNA TGTGCCAGCAGCGTCGGACAGTCTGACTATGGCTACACCTTC. This codes for CASSVGQSDYGYTF.

This clone was found a few times. The gene calls are TRBV21-1 and TRBJ1-5. TRBV21-1 is a recognized pseudogene. The CDR3 has 13 residues. This chain's CDR3 is CATGEGNAQPQHF. In nucleotides, the CDR3 is TGTGCCACGGGGGAGGGGAATGCTCAGCCCCAGCATTTT.

The CDR3 reads CASSLAGGSSYNEQFF. In DNA, the CDR3 is TGCGCCAGCAGCTTGGCTGGCGGGAGCTCCTACAATGAGCAGTTCTTC. The V and J genes are TRBV5-1 and TRBJ2-1; 7 nucleotides line up with TRBD2. CDR1 is SGHRS, CDR2 YFSETQ, per germline. V lost 0 bases to trimming and J lost 0 bases; unmatched junction nucleotides: 3. The CDR3 has 16 amino acids. Combining the CDR3 with reference TRBV5-1 and TRBJ2-1 gives the whole variable domain KAGVTQTPRYLIKTRGQQVTLSCSPISGHRSVSWYQQTPGQGLQFLFEYFSETQRNKGNFPGRFSGRQFSNSRSEMNVSTLELGDSALYLCASSLAGGSSYNEQFFGPGTRLTVL.

The rearrangement uses TRBV27 and TRBJ2-5; tentatively, D is TRBD2 (6 bases). The germline V gene has CDR1 MNHEY and CDR2 SMNVEV (reference sequence). The V end was cut by 8 bases, the J end by 10 bases, with 11 bases between. The CDR3 spans 10 residues. This CDR3 is CASGTGVQYF. The CDR3 DNA sequence: TGTGCCAGCGGTACGGGAGTCCAGTACTTC.

This rearrangement joins TRBV28 to TRBJ2-7; TRBD1 aligns across 8 bases. The J segment lost 7 bases and the V segment lost 7 bases, leaving 15 bases of the junction unmatched. Germline V gene data show CDR1 as MDHEN and CDR2 as SYDVKM. The CDR3 covers 15 residues. The CDR3 region is CASIKGGPGGEEQYF. The DNA of the CDR3 is TGTGCCAGCATCAAGGGAGGTCCAGGGGGCGAAGAGCAGTACTTC.

The rearrangement joins TRBV7-9 to TRBJ2-5, with D perhaps matching TRBD1 or TRBD2 (5 bases each). Germline V CDR1 and CDR2: SEHNR, FQNEAQ (reference sequence). This CDR3 contains 14 residues. V was shortened by 7 bases and J by 5 bases, with 17 bases between the two germline ends. This CDR3 reads CASTSGRFGETQYF. As DNA, the CDR3 is TGTGCCAGCACCTCGGGGCGTTTTGGGGAGACCCAGTACTTC. The complete variable domain, with remaining parts taken from reference TRBV7-9 and TRBJ2-5, reads DTGVSQNPRHKITKRGQNVTFRCDPISEHNRLYWYRQTLGQGPEFLTYFQNEAQLEKSRLLSDRFSAERPKGSFSTLEIQRTEQGDSAMYLCASTSGRFGETQYFGPGTRLLVL.

The chain combines TRBV9 with TRBJ2-2, with a weak D call TRBD2 (6 bases). The germline V gene has CDR1 SGDLS and CDR2 YYNGEE. There are 15 residues in the CDR3. V lost 4 bases to trimming and J lost 6 bases, with 16 bases between them. The CDR3 protein is CASSPAEEGSGELFF. As DNA, the CDR3 is TGTGCCAGCAGCCCCGCCGAGGAGGGATCCGGGGAGCTGTTTTTT. Based on the CDR3 plus reference TRBV9 and TRBJ2-2, the full variable domain is DSGVTQTPKHLITATGQRVTLRCSPRSGDLSVYWYQQSLDQGLQFLIQYYNGEERAKGNILERFSAQQFPDLHSELNLSSLELGDSALYFCASSPAEEGSGELFFGEGSRLTVL.